The 23 T cell receptor beta chains listed next were all sequenced from one sample in a study of early T cells in non-severe SARS-CoV-2 infection. In TCRdb, the 5' RACE reads were re-called with MiXCR into one record per CDR3 protein. The table shows about 77,000 distinct CDR3 sequences, with about a sixth occurring only once. The sample consisted of whole blood. The source of these receptors is an adult who was a healthcare worker with PCR-confirmed SARS-CoV-2 infection or an uninfected control (not recorded which).

The gene calls are TRBV30 and TRBJ1-1; D possibly corresponds to TRBD1 (6 bases). Trimming took off 6 bases at V and 4 bases at J, with 15 bases between the two ends. The CDR3 has 13 amino acids. Germline assignment: CDR1 GTSNPN and CDR2 SVGIG (reference sequence). The chain's CDR3 is CACPTPRGTEAFF. The DNA for the CDR3 is TGTGCCTGCCCCACGCCCAGGGGCACTGAAGCTTTCTTT.

The rearrangement uses TRBV7-8 and TRBJ2-2; tentative D call: TRBD2 (6 bases). This CDR3 has 14 residues. The V end was cut by 7 bases, the J end by 7 bases, with 16 bases between. CDR1 is SGHVS, CDR2 FQNEAQ, per germline. CDR3 in DNA: TGTGCCAGCACCTGGAGGCGGGATGGCGGGGAGCTGTTTTTT. It translates to CASTWRRDGGELFF.

This clonotype was seen more than once but under ten times. The V gene is TRBV12-3 or TRBV12-4, the J gene TRBJ2-1, with 8 bases lining up with TRBD2. V lost 0 bases to trimming and J lost 9 bases; unmatched junction nucleotides: 10. The CDR3 sequence is 16 residues long. The CDR3 spells CASSLARAGGRGEQFF. The CDR3 coding sequence is TGTGCCAGCAGTTTAGCGCGGGCGGGAGGACGGGGTGAGCAGTTCTTC.

Ten or more counts support this clonotype. The chain joins TRBV19 to TRBJ2-1; D gene unclear. The CDR3 runs to 13 residues. V lost 7 bases, J lost 0 bases, and 7 bases lay in between. Germline CDR1 and CDR2: LNHDA and SQIVND (reference sequence). The CDR3 bases are TGTGCCAGTAATCCGGGCTCCTACAATGAGCAGTTCTTC. As protein: CASNPGSYNEQFF.

This clonotype has ten or more counts. The rearrangement uses TRBV6-6 and TRBJ1-2; D is perhaps TRBD1 (6 bases). V dropped 5 bases and J dropped 7 bases, with 20 bases sitting between them. The germline gives CDR1 MNHNY, CDR2 SVGAGI (reference sequence). The CDR3 contains 15 residues. The CDR3 DNA sequence: TGTGCCAGCAGTACTCTACAGGCAGGGGAGTCTGGCTACACCTTC. Its protein is CASSTLQAGESGYTF.

The chain couples TRBV29-1 to TRBJ2-7; no definite D call. The V and J ends lost 1 base and 0 bases respectively, with 7 bases between them. Germline V CDR1 and CDR2: SQVTM, ANQGSEA. The CDR3 runs to 13 residues. CDR3 DNA: TGCAGCGTTGAAGGCAGGAACTCCTACGAGCAGTACTTC. Protein sequence: CSVEGRNSYEQYF.

The V and J genes are TRBV2 and TRBJ1-5, with TRBD1 identical over 9 bases. The CDR3 is 16 residues long. J was trimmed by 7 bases and V by 6 bases; bases with no gene match: 13. Germline V lookup: CDR1 SNHLY, CDR2 FYNNEI. Here the CDR3 reads CASSDLDRGYLQPQHF. The CDR3, as DNA: TGTGCCAGCAGCGATTTGGACAGGGGTTATCTCCAGCCCCAGCATTTT.

This rearrangement joins TRBV9 to TRBJ2-1; possible D gene TRBD2, 5 bases. V was pared by 3 bases and J by 0 bases, with 10 bases between. This CDR3 has 15 amino acids. Germline V lookup: CDR1 SGDLS, CDR2 YYNGEE. The CDR3 DNA is TGTGCCAGCAGCGCCGGGGAGAACTCCTACAATGAGCAGTTCTTC. Translation: CASSAGENSYNEQFF.

This clonotype turned up a few times. V usage is TRBV15 and J usage is TRBJ2-3; TRBD2 agrees at 8 bases. The CDR3 is 18 residues long. With 0 bases clipped from V and 1 base from J, the junction kept 9 bases outside the gene matches. Germline CDR1 LNHNV, CDR2 YYDKDF (reference sequence). Here the CDR3 DNA reads TGTGCCACCAGCAGAGATCGTCGCAAAGCGGGGGGCACAGATACGCAGTATTTT. Its protein product is CATSRDRRKAGGTDTQYF.

CDR3 in amino acids: CASSGTGYSPEAFF. CDR3 sequence (DNA): TGTGCCAGCAGTGGGACAGGGTACTCCCCGGAAGCTTTCTTT. V gene TRBV12-3 or TRBV12-4 combines with J gene TRBJ1-1, with 9 bases lining up with TRBD1. The CDR3 totals 14 residues. Unmatched junction bases numbered 9, after V lost 5 bases and J lost 8 bases.

J is TRBJ2-2 and V is TRBV10-3, with 7 bases that match TRBD1. With 8 bases clipped from V and 4 bases from J, the junction kept 7 bases outside the gene matches. CDR3 size: 14 residues. Germline CDR1 reads ENHRY; CDR2 reads SYGVKD. The chain's CDR3 is CAIQQGSTTGELFF. CDR3 sequence (DNA): TGTGCCATCCAACAGGGGTCGACCACCGGGGAGCTGTTTTTT.

This chain connects TRBV2 to TRBJ2-1; 7 positions match TRBD2. CDR3 length equals 11 residues. V lost 7 bases, J lost 10 bases, and 4 bases stayed unmatched. The germline gives CDR1 SNHLY, CDR2 FYNNEI. The chain's CDR3 is CASIGLEEQFF. The CDR3 DNA is TGTGCCAGCATTGGACTAGAAGAGCAGTTCTTC. The complete variable domain, with remaining parts taken from reference TRBV2 and TRBJ2-1, reads EPEVTQTPSHQVTQMGQEVILRCVPISNHLYFYWYRQILGQKVEFLVSFYNNEISEKSEIFDDQFSVERPDGSNFTLKIRSTKLEDSAMYFCASIGLEEQFFGPGTRLTVL.

This clonotype occurred many times. The gene calls are TRBV6-5 and TRBJ2-7; D is ambiguous. The CDR3 runs 14 residues. The V end lost 0 bases, the J end lost 3 bases, and 9 bases lay between the germline ends. The germline V gene encodes CDR1 MNHEY and CDR2 SVGAGI. This CDR3 is CASSYSNRDYEQYF. In nucleotides, the CDR3 is TGTGCCAGCAGTTACTCGAATCGAGACTACGAGCAGTACTTC.

The table lists this clonotype with a few counts. The chain employs TRBV20-1 and TRBJ1-5, with D uncertain. V was pared by 3 bases and J by 0 bases, with 6 bases between. Germline CDR1 is DFQATT and CDR2 is SNEGSKA (reference sequence). There are 13 residues in the CDR3. As DNA, the CDR3 is TGCAGTGCTAGGGACGGTAGCAATCAGCCCCAGCATTTT. The encoded protein is CSARDGSNQPQHF.

The rearrangement uses TRBV12-3 or TRBV12-4 and TRBJ2-2, with D possibly TRBD1 on 7 matching bases. Between the trimmed V and J ends, which lost 6 bases and 5 bases, there was a span of 19 bases. This CDR3 is built from 16 residues. The CDR3 sequence is CASRPRGEALTGELFF. CDR3 DNA: TGTGCCAGCAGGCCCAGGGGGGAGGCGTTGACCGGGGAGCTGTTTTTT.

In DNA, the CDR3 is TGTGCCAGCAGTGAAAGGACTAGCGGGGGCCATGGGCAGTTCTTC. Its translation is CASSERTSGGHGQFF. The chain is built from TRBV6-1 and TRBJ2-1, with TRBD2 matching 13 bases. CDR3 length equals 15 residues. CDR1 is MNHNS, CDR2 SASEGT, per germline. V shed 2 bases and J 12 bases; nucleotides not matched to a gene: 7.

The V call is TRBV12-3 or TRBV12-4, the J call TRBJ1-4; 8 positions agree with TRBD1. The CDR3 has 15 amino acids. The J segment lost 8 bases and the V segment lost 5 bases, leaving 10 bases of the junction unmatched. The chain's CDR3 is CASSVRTGTEEKLFF. The CDR3 bases are TGTGCCAGCAGTGTTAGGACAGGGACGGAGGAAAAACTGTTTTTT.

This clonotype turned up a few times. V and J are TRBV11-3 and TRBJ2-6; D uncertain. With 2 bases removed from V and 2 bases from J, the gap between germline ends came to 10 bases. The CDR3 is 16 residues long. Germline CDR1 reads SGHNT; CDR2 reads YENEEA. Here the CDR3 reads CASSLREIPGANVLTF. CDR3 coding DNA: TGTGCCAGCAGCTTAAGGGAAATCCCTGGGGCCAACGTCCTGACTTTC.

There are many counts of this clonotype. The chain carries TRBV29-1 and TRBJ1-2; D gene ambiguous. This CDR3 spans 12 amino acids. The germline CDR1 and CDR2 sequences are SQVTM and ANQGSEA. V was cut by 6 bases and J by 4 bases, with 12 bases left in between. The CDR3 DNA reads as TGCAGCGTCGCCGACACCTCCTATGGCTACACCTTC. Its protein product is CSVADTSYGYTF.

The chain's CDR3 is CSVEEGEQFF. As DNA, the CDR3 is TGCAGCGTTGAAGAAGGAGAGCAGTTCTTC. The rearrangement links TRBV29-1 to TRBJ2-1; D is unresolved. CDR1 and CDR2 from the germline V gene are SQVTM and ANQGSEA. The CDR3 runs 10 residues. Trimming shortened V by 0 bases and J by 10 bases, and 4 bases separated the two germline ends.

The table lists this clonotype with a few counts. This chain connects TRBV5-6 to TRBJ2-1, with 7 nucleotides matching TRBD1. There are 15 residues in the CDR3. V trimming: 6 bases; J trimming: 4 bases; junction bases outside the gene matches: 10. From germline, CDR1 is SGHDT and CDR2 YYEEEE. The CDR3, as DNA: TGTGCCAGCATCTCTGAGGGGGCAGAGTACAATGAGCAGTTCTTC. Translated: CASISEGAEYNEQFF.

The V and J genes are TRBV5-4 and TRBJ1-1, with 7 bases that match TRBD1. The CDR3 runs to 16 residues. Per the germline V gene, CDR1 is SGHNT and CDR2 is YYREEE (reference sequence). The trim removed 5 bases at V and 0 bases at J, leaving 10 bases unmatched. The DNA for the CDR3 is TGTGCCAGCAGGGGAGGGGAACAGGGGATGAACACTGAAGCTTTCTTT. Translated, it gives CASRGGEQGMNTEAFF.

This sequence joins TRBV5-6 and TRBJ2-7; D gene ambiguous. V was pared by 0 bases and J by 4 bases, with 8 bases between. The germline V gene has CDR1 SGHDT and CDR2 YYEEEE. This CDR3 contains 13 residues. CDR3 in amino acids: CASSLAQGYEQYF. The CDR3 nucleotides read TGTGCCAGCAGCTTGGCCCAAGGGTACGAGCAGTACTTC.